One sample yielded the 3 T cell receptor beta chains listed below, sequenced in a study of T-cell memory formation after mild COVID-19. TCRdb processed the 5' RACE reads anew with MiXCR; each CDR3 protein has one entry. The sample records 100,000 to 150,000 distinct CDR3 sequences, over 15% being singletons. The sequenced sample consisted of PBMCs or a T cell subset sorted from them (not recorded which). These receptor sequences come from a man younger than 30 who had mild COVID-19 (a few samples of this study predate the infection). Cell type and time point are not known.

There are many counts of this clonotype. V is TRBV12-3 or TRBV12-4 and J is TRBJ2-3; TRBD2 matches at 8 bases. This CDR3 contains 15 residues. V gave up 6 bases and J gave up 3 bases; unmatched junction bases: 8. This CDR3 reads CASRPPGLETDTQYF. The CDR3 DNA is TGTGCCAGCAGGCCCCCGGGACTAGAAACAGATACGCAGTATTTT.

This clonotype was counted only a few times. The rearrangement links TRBV28 to TRBJ2-5; 10 bases are a match to TRBD2. V was clipped by 7 bases and J by 2 bases; unmatched bases: 7. The CDR3 is made up of 15 amino acids. CDR1 and CDR2 from the germline V gene are MDHEN and SYDVKM. CDR3 sequence: CASTPSGGLQETQYF. The CDR3 DNA is TGTGCCAGCACCCCTAGCGGGGGTTTGCAAGAGACCCAGTACTTC.

The gene calls are TRBV4-3 and TRBJ2-3; D is perhaps TRBD2 (7 bases). V lost 6 bases to trimming and J lost 2 bases, with 9 bases between them. Germline values: CDR1 LGHNA, CDR2 YSLEER. This CDR3 contains 13 residues. The CDR3 sequence: CASRGGPTDTQYF. CDR3 coding DNA: TGCGCCAGCAGGGGGGGGCCCACAGATACGCAGTATTTT.